This T cell receptor (beta chain) appears in the sequencing data of a study of beta chain features in type 1 diabetes. This CDR3 spans 13 amino acids. CDR1 and CDR2 (germline): MGHDK, SYGVNS. V lost 4 bases and J lost 5, with 12 bases in between. Comment on this clone: What it recognizes is unknown.

Sequenced material consisted of expressed TCRB transcripts (all of the isolated RNA was reverse transcribed). The repertoire was sequenced with immunoSEQ multiplex PCR; TCRdb's copy has only in-frame clones and lacks some. The sample lists around 280,000 clones; 15% were seen once. Points from the study as a whole: TCRB CDR3s from Type 1 diabetes patients were moderately but significantly shorter in all four CD4+ subsets.

The chain carries TRBV25-1 and TRBJ2-7; a weak D match, TRBD2 (6 bases). This clonotype originated in a man in his late teens or twenties with type 1 diabetes. The sample comprised naive CD4+ T cells from blood. The CDR3 region is CASSVAGRDEQYF. CDR3 nucleotide sequence: TGTGCCAGCAGTGTGGCGGGACGGGACGAGCAGTACTTC.